This T cell receptor (beta chain) comes out of a study of blood T cell repertoires in COVID-19. In the study overall: Acute-phase and convalescent COVID-19 samples originated in the United States, Italy and Spain. Sample material is recorded as cDNA or gDNA derived from T cells, B-cell-depleted T cells, or PBMCs.

Original processing methods: Cell counts per sample came from amplifying reference gene primers. Sequencing used immunoSEQ multiplex PCR; TCRdb keeps in-frame clones, though not all of them. Clonal size and the V and J genes are those of that table, whereas D and trimming came from the DNA. This table has fewer than 250,000 clones, around 90% appearing once. This clonotype was sampled from a man between 60 and 75 years old who had recovered from COVID-19. Sequenced: peripheral blood.

This chain's CDR3 is CASTTRPRDTQYF. DNA of the CDR3: TGTGCCAGCACGACTAGGCCTCGGGATACGCAGTATTTT. The chain links TRBV7-2 to TRBJ2-3; D might be TRBD2 (6 bases). The CDR3 is made up of 13 amino acids. Trimming shortened V by 7 bases and J by 6 bases, and 14 bases separated the two germline ends. Germline V gene sequence: CDR1 SGHTA, CDR2 FQGNSA. Full variable domain (rest looked up from reference TRBV7-2 and TRBJ2-3): GAGVSQSPSNKVTEKGKDVELRCDPISGHTALYWYRQSLGQGLEFLIYFQGNSAPDKSGLPSDRFSAERTGGSVSTLTIQRTQQEDSAVYLCASTTRPRDTQYFGPGTRLTVL.